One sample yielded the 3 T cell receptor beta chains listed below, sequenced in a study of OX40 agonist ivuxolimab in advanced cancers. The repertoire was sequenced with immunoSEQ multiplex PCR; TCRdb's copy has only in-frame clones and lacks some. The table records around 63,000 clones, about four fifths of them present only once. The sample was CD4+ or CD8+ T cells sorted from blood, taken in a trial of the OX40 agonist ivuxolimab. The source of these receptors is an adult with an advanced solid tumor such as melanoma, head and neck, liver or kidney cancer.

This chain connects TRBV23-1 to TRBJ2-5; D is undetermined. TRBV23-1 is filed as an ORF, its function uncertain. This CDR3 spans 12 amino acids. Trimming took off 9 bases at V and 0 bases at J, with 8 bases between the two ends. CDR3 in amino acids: CARRVHQETQYF. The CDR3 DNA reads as TGCGCCAGGAGAGTGCACCAAGAGACCCAGTACTTC.

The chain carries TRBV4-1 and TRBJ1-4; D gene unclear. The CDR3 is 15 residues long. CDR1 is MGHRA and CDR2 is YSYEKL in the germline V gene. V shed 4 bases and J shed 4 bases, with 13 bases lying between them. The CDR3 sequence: CASSREYEVNEKLFF. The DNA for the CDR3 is TGCGCCAGCAGCCGAGAATATGAAGTTAATGAAAAACTGTTTTTT.

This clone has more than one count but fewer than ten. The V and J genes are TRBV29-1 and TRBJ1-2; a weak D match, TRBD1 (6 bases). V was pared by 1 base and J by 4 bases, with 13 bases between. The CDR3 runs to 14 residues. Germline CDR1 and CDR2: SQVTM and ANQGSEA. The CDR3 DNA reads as TGCAGCGTTGAAGGGGCCAGGGGAAGCTATGGCTACACCTTC. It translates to CSVEGARGSYGYTF.